These T cell receptor beta chains were read from a single sample in a study of T and B cells in COVID-19 patients. TCRdb reprocessed the multiplex PCR reads with MiXCR, giving one entry per CDR3 protein. The sample comprises some 1,200 distinct CDR3 sequences, roughly 22% of which are singletons, and about 16% rests with the top ten. The sample comprised blood. The source is a human donor with active COVID-19. Each CDR3 is given with its conserved first and last residue. A D gene is named only where the DNA matches it firmly. Clone size, where shown, is once, few, many, or a class for clones that have expanded.

J gene,clone size,V gene,D gene,CDR3 DNA,CDR3 protein
TRBJ2-1,NA,TRBV19,TRBD2,TGTGCCAGTAGGAAGAGGGGCGCCGGGGAGGGAGAGCAGTTCTTC,CASRKRGAGEGEQFF
TRBJ1-6,NA,TRBV20-1,NA,TGCAGTGCTGACACAGGGAGCTCCTATAATTCACCCCTCCACTTT,CSADTGSSYNSPLHF
TRBJ1-1,medium-sized,TRBV6-5,TRBD1,TGTGCCAGCACTACCAGGGGGCAGAACACTGAAGCTTTCTTT,CASTTRGQNTEAFF
TRBJ2-1,large,TRBV6-5,NA,TGTGCCAGCAGTTACCAACAGGACTACTACAATGAGCAGTTCTTC,CASSYQQDYYNEQFF
TRBJ1-2,few,TRBV5-1,NA,TGCGCCAGCAGCTTGGTTGGGATCGAAGGCTACACCTTC,CASSLVGIEGYTF
TRBJ2-1,large,TRBV6-5,NA,TGTGCCAGCAGTCGAGAACTCCGGGGGAGAGTAAATGAGCAGTTCTTC,CASSRELRGRVNEQFF
TRBJ2-4,NA,TRBV20-1,NA,TGCAGTGCTAGTATCCTCTCTATAGCCAAAAACATTCAGTACTTC,CSASILSIAKNIQYF
TRBJ2-1,NA,TRBV20-1,TRBD2,TGCAGTGCTAGTGGCGGGAGCTCCTACAATGAGCAGTTCTTC,CSASGGSSYNEQFF
TRBJ1-4,medium-sized,TRBV6-2/TRBV6-3,NA,TGTGCCAGCAGACCGATTGACTCGAATGAAAAACTGTTTTTT,CASRPIDSNEKLFF
TRBJ2-7,medium-sized,TRBV6-2/TRBV6-3,NA,TGTGCCAGCAGTTACTCGATTCGGCCCCCGGGGGCCTACACTAGTCACTACGAGCAGTACTTC,CASSYSIRPPGAYTSHYEQYF
TRBJ1-1,medium-sized,TRBV12-3/TRBV12-4,NA,TGTGCCAGCAGTTCTTCCCTCGGTGAAGCTTTCTTT,CASSSSLGEAFF
TRBJ2-1,large,TRBV29-1,NA,TGCAGCGTTGATCCCGGGCTAGCCGTCTTCTACAATGAGCAGTTCTTC,CSVDPGLAVFYNEQFF
TRBJ2-1,NA,TRBV12-3/TRBV12-4,TRBD1,TGTGCCAGCAGGGCCGGGACAGGGGCGCAATCGCGGTTCTTC,CASRAGTGAQSRFF
TRBJ2-7,NA,TRBV6-6,TRBD2,TGTGCCAGCAGTACCTGGACTAGCGAGTACGAGCAGTACTTC,CASSTWTSEYEQYF
TRBJ2-5,medium-sized,TRBV6-2/TRBV6-3,NA,TGTGCCAGCAGTTACGGAGAGACCCAGTACTTC,CASSYGETQYF
TRBJ2-7,medium-sized,TRBV18,TRBD1,TGTGCCAGCTCACCAGGGACAGGGCCGACCTACGAGCAGTACTTC,CASSPGTGPTYEQYF
TRBJ2-2,NA,TRBV6-1,NA,TGTGCCAGCAGCCCGGGACTCCGGAACACCGGGGAGCTGTTTTTT,CASSPGLRNTGELFF
TRBJ2-7,large,TRBV6-5,TRBD2,TGTGCCAGCAGGTCTCCGGGAGGACAGCAGTACTTC,CASRSPGGQQYF
TRBJ2-1,NA,TRBV7-9,TRBD2,TGTGCCAGCAGCTCCGAAGCGGGACTAGCGGGACCTCTTGGCAATGAGCAGTTCTTC,CASSSEAGLAGPLGNEQFF
TRBJ2-7,medium-sized,TRBV10-3,TRBD1,TGTGCCATCAGTGGAGGGGACAGGGTCAACTACGAGCAGTACTTC,CAISGGDRVNYEQYF
TRBJ2-6,large,TRBV6-5,NA,TGTGCCAGCAGGTTTTGGATGGACAGCACGTTCTCTGGGGCCAACGTCCTGACTTTC,CASRFWMDSTFSGANVLTF
TRBJ1-4,medium-sized,TRBV28,NA,TGTGCCAGCACCTCAACGGGGGGTCCAACTAATGAAAAACTGTTTTTT,CASTSTGGPTNEKLFF
TRBJ2-7,NA,TRBV19,TRBD2,TGTGCCAGTACCTCGTACCTAGCGGGCGACGAGCAGTACTTC,CASTSYLAGDEQYF
TRBJ1-1,medium-sized,TRBV6-1,NA,TGTGCCAATGGGGTAAAGGGAAACACTGAAGCTTTCTTT,CANGVKGNTEAFF
TRBJ2-3,medium-sized,TRBV7-9,TRBD2,TGTGCCAGCAGCCGTAGCGGGATAGGGACAGATACGCAGTATTTT,CASSRSGIGTDTQYF
TRBJ1-2,medium-sized,TRBV12-3/TRBV12-4,NA,TGTGCCAGCAGCCCTGTCTCTAACTATGGCTACACCTTC,CASSPVSNYGYTF
TRBJ2-1,NA,TRBV20-1,NA,TGCAGTGCTAGAGCGAACGGCTCCCCTATCAATGAGCAGTTCTTC,CSARANGSPINEQFF
TRBJ2-5,NA,TRBV19,TRBD1,TGTGCCAGTAGTCCGGGACAGGGGGGCCCTGGAGAGACCCAGTACTTC,CASSPGQGGPGETQYF
TRBJ1-2,medium-sized,TRBV10-3,NA,TGTGCCACTGGGGTAGGAAAGGATGAAGGCTACACCTTC,CATGVGKDEGYTF
TRBJ1-2,large,TRBV19,TRBD1,TGTGCCAGTAGTATAGACAGGGGACAGCAGGGCTACACCTTC,CASSIDRGQQGYTF
TRBJ2-3,NA,TRBV5-7,TRBD1,TGTGCCAGCAGCTTGCCTGGACAGGTAACAGATACGCAGTATTTT,CASSLPGQVTDTQYF
TRBJ2-3,medium-sized,TRBV7-9,TRBD2,TGTGCCAGCAGCTTACCCGGACTAGCGGGTCTGAATACGCAGTATTTT,CASSLPGLAGLNTQYF
TRBJ1-2,large,TRBV19,NA,TGTGCCAGTAGTATGTTCCGGGGGAATAACTATGGCTACACCTTC,CASSMFRGNNYGYTF
TRBJ2-7,large,TRBV29-1,TRBD2,TGCAGCGTTGAGCGGGGTGGCGGGAGCGGCGAGCAGTACTTC,CSVERGGGSGEQYF
TRBJ2-3,medium-sized,TRBV12-3/TRBV12-4,NA,TGTGCCAGCAGTTTTAAAGGGCTTGGGGCCCCCGGGGATACGCAGTATTTT,CASSFKGLGAPGDTQYF
TRBJ1-5,medium-sized,TRBV7-2,TRBD1,TGTGCCAGCAGCTTCGACAGGGATCAGCCCCAGCATTTT,CASSFDRDQPQHF
TRBJ2-5,NA,TRBV2,NA,TGTGCCAGCAGTCTTTTAGAGATAGAAGAGACCCAGTACTTC,CASSLLEIEETQYF
TRBJ2-7,NA,TRBV5-1,TRBD1,TGTGCCAGCAGCCCCCGGGACAGGGGACGAGGTCAGTACTTC,CASSPRDRGRGQYF
TRBJ1-2,NA,TRBV20-1,NA,TGCAGTGCTAGGGTGGCGACACTTTATGGCTACACCTTC,CSARVATLYGYTF
TRBJ1-1,NA,TRBV20-1,NA,TGCAGTGCCGACTCGATACAGGTGGGAGTAATGAACACTGAAGCTTTCTTT,CSADSIQVGVMNTEAFF
TRBJ2-7,few,TRBV14,TRBD1,TGTGCCAGCAGCCCCGCACAGGGGATAAGCTCCTACGAGCAGTACTTC,CASSPAQGISSYEQYF
TRBJ1-6,medium-sized,TRBV28,NA,TGTGCCAGCGGACAAGGTTGGTCACCCCTCCACTTT,CASGQGWSPLHF
TRBJ2-5,once,TRBV2,NA,TGTGCCAGCAGCAGGGGCCACCAAGAGACCCAGTACTTC,CASSRGHQETQYF
TRBJ2-2,large,TRBV30,TRBD1,TGTGCCTGGAGTGTTACAGGGGGCGGCGGGGAGCTGTTTTTT,CAWSVTGGGGELFF
TRBJ2-2,few,TRBV9,NA,TGTGCCAGCAACCCCGACCCGTACACCGGGGAGCTGTTTTTT,CASNPDPYTGELFF
TRBJ2-7,medium-sized,TRBV7-2,TRBD1,TGTGCCAGCAGCTTGGTGGGACAGGGGACTTACGAGCAGTACTTC,CASSLVGQGTYEQYF
TRBJ1-5,large,TRBV6-6,NA,TGTGCCAGCAGTTACTCAGGACCGGATGACAAACAGCATTTT,CASSYSGPDDKQHF
TRBJ2-7,few,TRBV4-2,NA,TGTGCCAGCAGCCAAACCGGCGGCGCCGAGCAGTACTTC,CASSQTGGAEQYF
TRBJ2-1,large,TRBV12-3/TRBV12-4,NA,TGTGCCAGCAGTTTCAATGAGCAGTTCTTC,CASSFNEQFF
TRBJ1-2,NA,TRBV5-1,TRBD1,TGTGCCAGCAGCGTAGGACAGGGTTCTAACTATGGCTACACCTTC,CASSVGQGSNYGYTF
TRBJ2-3,few,TRBV20-1,NA,TGCAGTGCTAGAGATGGCAGGGCGCAGTATTTT,CSARDGRAQYF
TRBJ1-5,medium-sized,TRBV12-3/TRBV12-4,NA,TGTGCCAGCAGTTTATATGTCAATCAGCCCCAGCATTTT,CASSLYVNQPQHF
TRBJ1-1,few,TRBV5-1,NA,TGCGCCAGCAGCCCCGGGACCGAAGCTTTCTTT,CASSPGTEAFF
TRBJ2-3,medium-sized,TRBV11-2,TRBD2,TGTGCCAGCAGCTTTAAGACTAGCGGGAGGACCGGAGATACGCAGTATTTT,CASSFKTSGRTGDTQYF